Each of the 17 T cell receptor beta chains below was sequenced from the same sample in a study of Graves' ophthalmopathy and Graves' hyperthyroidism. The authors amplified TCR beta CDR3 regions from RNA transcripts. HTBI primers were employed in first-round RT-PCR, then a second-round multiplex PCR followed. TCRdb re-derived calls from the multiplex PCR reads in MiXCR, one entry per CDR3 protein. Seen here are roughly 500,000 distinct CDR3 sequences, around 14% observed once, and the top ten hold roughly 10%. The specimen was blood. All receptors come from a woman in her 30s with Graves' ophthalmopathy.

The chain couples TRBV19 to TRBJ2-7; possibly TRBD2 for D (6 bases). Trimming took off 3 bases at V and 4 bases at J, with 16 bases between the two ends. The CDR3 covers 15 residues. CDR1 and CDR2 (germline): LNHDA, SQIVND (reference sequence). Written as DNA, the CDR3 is TGTGCCAGTAGTATGACAGAGGGAGGTTCGTACGAGCAGTACTTC. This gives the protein CASSMTEGGSYEQYF.

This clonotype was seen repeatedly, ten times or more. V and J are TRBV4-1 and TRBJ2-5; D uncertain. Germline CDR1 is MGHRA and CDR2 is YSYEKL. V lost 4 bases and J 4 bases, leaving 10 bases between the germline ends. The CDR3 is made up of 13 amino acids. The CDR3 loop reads CASSPLSSETQYF. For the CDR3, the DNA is TGCGCCAGCAGCCCCCTATCTTCAGAGACCCAGTACTTC.

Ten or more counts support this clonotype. The CDR3 coding sequence is TGCAGTGCTAGGGGGATGGGATACACTGAAGCTTTCTTT. This translates into CSARGMGYTEAFF. The chain uses TRBV20-1 and TRBJ1-1; D uncertain. The CDR3 contains 13 residues. Looked up from germline, CDR1 is DFQATT and CDR2 is SNEGSKA (reference sequence). Trimming stripped 3 bases from V and 3 bases from J, with 11 bases between.

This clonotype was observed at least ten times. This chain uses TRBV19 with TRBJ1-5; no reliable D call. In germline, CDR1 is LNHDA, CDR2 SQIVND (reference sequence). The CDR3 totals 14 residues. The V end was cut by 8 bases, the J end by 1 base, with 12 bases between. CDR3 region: CASRPGVSNQPQHF. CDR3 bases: TGTGCCAGTCGCCCCGGGGTAAGCAATCAGCCCCAGCATTTT.

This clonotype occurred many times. As DNA, the CDR3 is TGTGCCAGCGCTACTGGTGCTAGCACAGATACGCAGTATTTT. It is translated as CASATGASTDTQYF. The rearrangement uses TRBV12-3 or TRBV12-4 and TRBJ2-3; no clear D gene. The CDR3 is made up of 14 amino acids. V lost 8 bases, J lost 0 bases, and 12 bases lay in between.

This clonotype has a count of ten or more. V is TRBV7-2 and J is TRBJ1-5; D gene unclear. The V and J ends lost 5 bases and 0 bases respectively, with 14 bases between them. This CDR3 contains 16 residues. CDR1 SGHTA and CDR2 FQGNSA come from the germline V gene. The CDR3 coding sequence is TGTGCCAGCAGCCATGGGAGGTCCTATAGCAATCAGCCCCAGCATTTT. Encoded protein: CASSHGRSYSNQPQHF. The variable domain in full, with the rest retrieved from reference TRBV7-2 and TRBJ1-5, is GAGVSQSPSNKVTEKGKDVELRCDPISGHTALYWYRQSLGQGLEFLIYFQGNSAPDKSGLPSDRFSAERTGGSVSTLTIQRTQQEDSAVYLCASSHGRSYSNQPQHFGDGTRLSIL.

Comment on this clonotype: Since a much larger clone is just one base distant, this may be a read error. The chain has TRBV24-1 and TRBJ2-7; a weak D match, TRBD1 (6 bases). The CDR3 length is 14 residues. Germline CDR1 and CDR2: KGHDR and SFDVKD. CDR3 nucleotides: TGTGCCACCAGTGCAAACAGGGATTCCTACGAGCACTACTTC. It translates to CATSANRDSYEHYF.

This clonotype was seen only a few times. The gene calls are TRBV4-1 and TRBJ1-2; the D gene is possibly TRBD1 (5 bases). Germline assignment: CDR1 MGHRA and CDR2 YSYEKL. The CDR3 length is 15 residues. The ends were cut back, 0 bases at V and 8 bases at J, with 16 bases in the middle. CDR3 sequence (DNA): TGCGCCAGCAGCCAAGAAGGGGTGGGGCTTCGGGGCTACACCTTC. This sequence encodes CASSQEGVGLRGYTF.

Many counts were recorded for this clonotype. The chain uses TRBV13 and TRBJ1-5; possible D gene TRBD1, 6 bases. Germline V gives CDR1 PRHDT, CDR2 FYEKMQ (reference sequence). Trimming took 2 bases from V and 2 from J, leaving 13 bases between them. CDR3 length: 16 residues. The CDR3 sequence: CASSLTGRLGNQPQHF. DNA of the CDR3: TGTGCCAGCAGCTTAACAGGGAGGTTAGGCAATCAGCCCCAGCATTTT.

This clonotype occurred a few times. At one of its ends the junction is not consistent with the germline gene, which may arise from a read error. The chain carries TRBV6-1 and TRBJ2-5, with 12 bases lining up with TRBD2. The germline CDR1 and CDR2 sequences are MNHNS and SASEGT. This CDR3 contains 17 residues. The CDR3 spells CASSRGLAGDFQETLYF. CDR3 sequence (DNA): TGTGCCAGCAGTCGGGGACTAGCGGGCGATTTCCAAGAGACCCTGTACTTC.

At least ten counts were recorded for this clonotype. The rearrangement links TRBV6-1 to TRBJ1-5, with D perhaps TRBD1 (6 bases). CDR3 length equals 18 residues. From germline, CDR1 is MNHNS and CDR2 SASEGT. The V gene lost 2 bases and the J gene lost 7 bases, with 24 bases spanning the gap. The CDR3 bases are TGTGCCAGCAGTGAAAAGTTGGCTGGGTCGGGGGCAGGCCAGCCCCAGCATTTT. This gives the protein CASSEKLAGSGAGQPQHF.

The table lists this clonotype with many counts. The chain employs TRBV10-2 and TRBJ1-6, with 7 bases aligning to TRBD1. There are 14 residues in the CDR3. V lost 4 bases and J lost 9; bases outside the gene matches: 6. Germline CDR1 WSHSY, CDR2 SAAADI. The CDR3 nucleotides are TGCGCCAGCAGTGGAGGCAGGGGGTTTTCACCCCTCCACTTT. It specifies CASSGGRGFSPLHF.

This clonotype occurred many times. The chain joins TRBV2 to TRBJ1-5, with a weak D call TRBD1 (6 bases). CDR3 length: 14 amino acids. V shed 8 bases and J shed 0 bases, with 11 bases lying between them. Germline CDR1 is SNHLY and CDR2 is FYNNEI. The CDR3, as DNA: TGTGCCAGCGGAGGGGGTTATAGCAATCAGCCCCAGCATTTT. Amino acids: CASGGGYSNQPQHF.

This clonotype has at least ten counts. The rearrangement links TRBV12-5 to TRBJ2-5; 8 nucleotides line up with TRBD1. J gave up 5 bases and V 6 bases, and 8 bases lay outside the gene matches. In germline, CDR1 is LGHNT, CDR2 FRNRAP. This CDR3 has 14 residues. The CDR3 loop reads CASGPGQAAETQYF. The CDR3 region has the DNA TGTGCTAGTGGCCCGGGACAGGCGGCGGAGACCCAGTACTTC.

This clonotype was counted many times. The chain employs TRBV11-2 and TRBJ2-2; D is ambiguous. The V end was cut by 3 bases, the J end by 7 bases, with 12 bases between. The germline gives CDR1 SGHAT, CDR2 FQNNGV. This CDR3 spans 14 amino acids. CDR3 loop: CASSFPVQFGELFF. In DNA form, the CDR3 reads TGTGCCAGCAGCTTCCCCGTACAGTTCGGGGAGCTGTTTTTT.

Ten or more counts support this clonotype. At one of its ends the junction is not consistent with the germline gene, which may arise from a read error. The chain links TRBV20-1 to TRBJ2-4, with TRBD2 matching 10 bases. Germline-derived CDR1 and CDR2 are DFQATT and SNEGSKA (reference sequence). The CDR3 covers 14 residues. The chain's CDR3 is CSARSGRAENIKYF. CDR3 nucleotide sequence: TGCAGTGCTAGAAGCGGGAGGGCCGAAAACATTAAGTACTTC.

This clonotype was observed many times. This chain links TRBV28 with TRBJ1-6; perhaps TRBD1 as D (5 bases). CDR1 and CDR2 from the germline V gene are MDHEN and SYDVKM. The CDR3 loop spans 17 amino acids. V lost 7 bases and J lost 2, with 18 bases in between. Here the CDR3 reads CASTRLQGLPYNSPLHF. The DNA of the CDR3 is TGTGCCAGCACCAGACTTCAGGGCCTGCCCTATAATTCACCCCTCCACTTT. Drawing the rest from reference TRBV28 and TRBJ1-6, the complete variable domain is DVKVTQSSRYLVKRTGEKVFLECVQDMDHENMFWYRQDPGLGLRLIYFSYDVKMKEKGDIPEGYSVSREKKERFSLILESASTNQTSMYLCASTRLQGLPYNSPLHFGNGTRLTVT.